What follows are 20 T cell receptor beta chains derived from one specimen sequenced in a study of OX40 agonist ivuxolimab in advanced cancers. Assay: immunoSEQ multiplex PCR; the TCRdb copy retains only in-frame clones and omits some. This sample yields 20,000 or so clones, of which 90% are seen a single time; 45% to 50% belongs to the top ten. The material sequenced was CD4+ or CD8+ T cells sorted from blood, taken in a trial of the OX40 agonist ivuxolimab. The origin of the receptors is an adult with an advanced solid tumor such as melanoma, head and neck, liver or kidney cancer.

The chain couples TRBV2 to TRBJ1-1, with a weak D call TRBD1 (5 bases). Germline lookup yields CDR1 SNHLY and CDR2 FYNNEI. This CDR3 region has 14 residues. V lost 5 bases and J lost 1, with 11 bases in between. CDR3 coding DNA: TGTGCCAGCAGTACAGGATTAAGGAACACTGAAGCTTTCTTT. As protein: CASSTGLRNTEAFF.

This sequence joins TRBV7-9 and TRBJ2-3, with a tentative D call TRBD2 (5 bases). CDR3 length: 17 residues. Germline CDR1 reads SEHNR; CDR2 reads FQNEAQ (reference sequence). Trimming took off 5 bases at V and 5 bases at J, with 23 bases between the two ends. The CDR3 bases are TGTGCCAGCAGCCCCCCCCATAGCGAACTAGGGTTAGATACGCAGTATTTT. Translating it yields CASSPPHSELGLDTQYF.

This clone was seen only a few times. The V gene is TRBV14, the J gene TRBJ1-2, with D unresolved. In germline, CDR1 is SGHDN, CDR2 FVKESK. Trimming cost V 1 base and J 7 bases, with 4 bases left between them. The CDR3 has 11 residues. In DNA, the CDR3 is TGTGCCAGCAGCCAAGGGCTTGGCTACACCTTC. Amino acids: CASSQGLGYTF.

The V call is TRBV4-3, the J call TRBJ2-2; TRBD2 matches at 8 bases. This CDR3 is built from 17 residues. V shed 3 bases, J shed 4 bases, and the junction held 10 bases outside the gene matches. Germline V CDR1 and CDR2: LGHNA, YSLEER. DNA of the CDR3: TGCGCCAGCAGCCACCAAGGGGTTAGCGGGGCCACCGGGGAGCTGTTTTTT. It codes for CASSHQGVSGATGELFF.

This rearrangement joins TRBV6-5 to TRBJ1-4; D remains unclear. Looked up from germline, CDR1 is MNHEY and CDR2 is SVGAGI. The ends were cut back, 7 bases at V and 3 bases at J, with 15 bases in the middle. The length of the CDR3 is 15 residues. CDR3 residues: CASKIGRPPNEKLFF. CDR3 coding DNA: TGTGCCAGCAAAATAGGACGCCCACCTAATGAAAAACTGTTTTTT.

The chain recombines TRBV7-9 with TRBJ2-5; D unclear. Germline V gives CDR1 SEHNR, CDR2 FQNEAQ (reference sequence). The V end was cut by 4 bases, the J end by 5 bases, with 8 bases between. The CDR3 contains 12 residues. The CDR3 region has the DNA TGTGCCAGCAGCTCGATTAGGGAGACCCAGTACTTC. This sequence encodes CASSSIRETQYF.

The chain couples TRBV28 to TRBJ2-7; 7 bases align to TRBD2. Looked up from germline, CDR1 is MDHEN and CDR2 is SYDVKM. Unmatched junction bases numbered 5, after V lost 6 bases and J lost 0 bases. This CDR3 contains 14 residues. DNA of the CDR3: TGTGCCAGCAGGCCGGGGGGAAGCTCCTACGAGCAGTACTTC. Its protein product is CASRPGGSSYEQYF.

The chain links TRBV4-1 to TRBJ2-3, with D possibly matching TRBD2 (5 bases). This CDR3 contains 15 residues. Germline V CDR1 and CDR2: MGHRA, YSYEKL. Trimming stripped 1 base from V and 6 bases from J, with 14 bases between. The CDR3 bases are TGCGCCAGCAGCCAAGGGACTCACCCTCCGGATACGCAGTATTTT. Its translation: CASSQGTHPPDTQYF.

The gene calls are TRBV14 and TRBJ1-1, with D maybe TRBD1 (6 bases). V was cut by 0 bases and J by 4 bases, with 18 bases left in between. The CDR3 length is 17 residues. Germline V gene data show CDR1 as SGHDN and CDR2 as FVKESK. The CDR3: CASSQEFAGALITEAFF. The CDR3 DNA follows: TGTGCCAGCAGCCAAGAATTTGCAGGGGCGCTCATCACTGAAGCTTTCTTT. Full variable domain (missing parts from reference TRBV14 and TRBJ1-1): EAGVTQFPSHSVIEKGQTVTLRCDPISGHDNLYWYRRVMGKEIKFLLHFVKESKQDESGMPNNRFLAERTGGTYSTLKVQPAELEDSGVYFCASSQEFAGALITEAFFGQGTRLTVV.

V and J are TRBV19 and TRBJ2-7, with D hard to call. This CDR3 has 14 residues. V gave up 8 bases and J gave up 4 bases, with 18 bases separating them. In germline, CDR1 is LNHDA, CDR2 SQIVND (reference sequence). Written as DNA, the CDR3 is TGTGCCAGTCCGAAGGGTGGCGGAGAATACGAGCAGTACTTC. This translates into CASPKGGGEYEQYF.

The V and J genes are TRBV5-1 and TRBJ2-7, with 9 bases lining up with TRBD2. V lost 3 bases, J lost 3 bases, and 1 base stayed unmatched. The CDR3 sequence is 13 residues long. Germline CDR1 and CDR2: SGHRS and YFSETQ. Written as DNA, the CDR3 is TGCGCCAGCAGCTATAGCGGGAGCTACGAGCAGTACTTC. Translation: CASSYSGSYEQYF.

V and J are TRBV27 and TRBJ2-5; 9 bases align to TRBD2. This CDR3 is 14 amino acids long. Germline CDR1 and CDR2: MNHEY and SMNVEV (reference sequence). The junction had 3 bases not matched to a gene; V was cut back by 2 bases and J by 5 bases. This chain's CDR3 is CASSLAGGRETQYF. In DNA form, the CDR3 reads TGTGCCAGCAGTTTAGCGGGAGGGCGTGAGACCCAGTACTTC.

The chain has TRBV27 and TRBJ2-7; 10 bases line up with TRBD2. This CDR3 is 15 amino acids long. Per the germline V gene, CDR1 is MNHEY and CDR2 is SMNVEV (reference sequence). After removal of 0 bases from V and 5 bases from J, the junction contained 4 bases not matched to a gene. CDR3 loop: CASSLSTSGNDEQYF. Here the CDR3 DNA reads TGTGCCAGCAGTTTATCAACTAGCGGGAATGACGAGCAGTACTTC.

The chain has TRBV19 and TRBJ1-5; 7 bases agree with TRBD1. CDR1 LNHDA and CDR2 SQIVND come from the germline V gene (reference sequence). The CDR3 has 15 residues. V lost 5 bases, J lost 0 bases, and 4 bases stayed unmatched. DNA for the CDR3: TGTGCCAGTAGTTGGGACAGCTATAGCAATCAGCCCCAGCATTTT. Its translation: CASSWDSYSNQPQHF. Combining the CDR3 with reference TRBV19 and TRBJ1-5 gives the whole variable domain DGGITQSPKYLFRKEGQNVTLSCEQNLNHDAMYWYRQDPGQGLRLIYYSQIVNDFQKGDIAEGYSVSREKKESFPLTVTSAQKNPTAFYLCASSWDSYSNQPQHFGDGTRLSIL.

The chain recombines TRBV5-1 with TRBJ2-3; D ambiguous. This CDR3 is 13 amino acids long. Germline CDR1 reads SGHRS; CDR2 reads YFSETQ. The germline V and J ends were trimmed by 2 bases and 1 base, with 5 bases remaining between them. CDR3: CASSFQGTDTQYF. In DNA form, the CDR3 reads TGCGCCAGCAGCTTCCAGGGCACAGATACGCAGTATTTT.

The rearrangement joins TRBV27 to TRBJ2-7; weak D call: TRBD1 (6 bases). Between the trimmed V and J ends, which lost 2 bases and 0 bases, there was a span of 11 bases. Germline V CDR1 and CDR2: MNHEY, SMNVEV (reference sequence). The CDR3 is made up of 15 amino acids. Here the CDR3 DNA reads TGTGCCAGCAGTTTAAGTTGGGGGCCCTCCTACGAGCAGTACTTC. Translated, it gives CASSLSWGPSYEQYF.

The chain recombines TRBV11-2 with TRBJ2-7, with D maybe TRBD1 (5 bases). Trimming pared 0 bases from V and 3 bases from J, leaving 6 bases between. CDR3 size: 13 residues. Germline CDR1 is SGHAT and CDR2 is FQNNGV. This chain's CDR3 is CASSLDQGYEQYF. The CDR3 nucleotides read TGTGCCAGCAGCTTAGATCAGGGCTACGAGCAGTACTTC.

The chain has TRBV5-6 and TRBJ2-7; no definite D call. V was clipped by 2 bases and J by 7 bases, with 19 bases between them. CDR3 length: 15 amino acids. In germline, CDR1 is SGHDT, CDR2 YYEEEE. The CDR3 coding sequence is TGTGCCAGCAGCTTCCCGGGCCTTAGAGGTGGTGAGCAGTACTTC. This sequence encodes CASSFPGLRGGEQYF.

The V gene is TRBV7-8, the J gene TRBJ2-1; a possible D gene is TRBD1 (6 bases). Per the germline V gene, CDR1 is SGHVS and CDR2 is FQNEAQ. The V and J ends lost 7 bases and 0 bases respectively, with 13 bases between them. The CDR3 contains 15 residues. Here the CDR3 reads CASTNRDSSYNEQFF. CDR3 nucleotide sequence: TGTGCCAGCACCAACAGGGATAGCTCCTACAATGAGCAGTTCTTC.

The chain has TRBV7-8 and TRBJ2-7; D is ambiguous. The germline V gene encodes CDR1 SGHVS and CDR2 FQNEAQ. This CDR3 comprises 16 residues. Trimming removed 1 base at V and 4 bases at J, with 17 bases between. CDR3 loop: CASSLDSADFRYEQYF. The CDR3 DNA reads TGTGCCAGCAGCTTAGATTCTGCTGACTTCCGTTACGAGCAGTACTTC.